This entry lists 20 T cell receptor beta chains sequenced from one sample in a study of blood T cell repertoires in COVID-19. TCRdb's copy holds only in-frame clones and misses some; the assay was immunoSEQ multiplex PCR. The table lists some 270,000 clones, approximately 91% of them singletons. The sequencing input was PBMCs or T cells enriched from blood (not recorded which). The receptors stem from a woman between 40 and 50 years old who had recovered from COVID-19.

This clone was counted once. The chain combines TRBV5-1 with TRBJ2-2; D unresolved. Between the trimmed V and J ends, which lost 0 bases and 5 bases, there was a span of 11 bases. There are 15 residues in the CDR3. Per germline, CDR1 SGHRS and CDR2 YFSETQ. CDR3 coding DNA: TGCGCCAGCAGCTTGGACTCCCTGCTTACCGGGGAGCTGTTTTTT. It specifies CASSLDSLLTGELFF.

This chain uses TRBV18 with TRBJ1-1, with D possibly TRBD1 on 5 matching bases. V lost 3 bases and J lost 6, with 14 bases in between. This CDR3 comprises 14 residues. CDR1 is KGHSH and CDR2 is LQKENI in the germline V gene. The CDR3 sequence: CASSPRVSEAEAFF. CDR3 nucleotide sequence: TGTGCCAGCTCACCCAGGGTTTCGGAAGCTGAAGCTTTCTTT.

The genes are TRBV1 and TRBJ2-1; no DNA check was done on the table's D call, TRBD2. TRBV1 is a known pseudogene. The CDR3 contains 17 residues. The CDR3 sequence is CTSSQDEAGAVYNEQFF. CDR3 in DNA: TGCACCAGCAGCCAAGATGAAGCGGGAGCCGTCTACAATGAGCAGTTCTTC.

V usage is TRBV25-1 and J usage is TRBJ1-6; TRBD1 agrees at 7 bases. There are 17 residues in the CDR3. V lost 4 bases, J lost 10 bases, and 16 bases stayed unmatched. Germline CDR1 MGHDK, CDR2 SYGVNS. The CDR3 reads CASSGRRGGPRDSPLHF. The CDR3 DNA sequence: TGTGCCAGCAGTGGAAGAAGAGGGGGCCCTCGGGACTCACCCCTCCACTTT.

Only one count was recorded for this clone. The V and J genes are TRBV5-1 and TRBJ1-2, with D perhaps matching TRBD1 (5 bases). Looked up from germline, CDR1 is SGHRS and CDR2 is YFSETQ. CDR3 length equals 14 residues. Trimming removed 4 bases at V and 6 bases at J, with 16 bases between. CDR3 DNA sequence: TGCGCCAGCAGCCCACTTATTGACAGTAATGGCTACACCTTC. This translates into CASSPLIDSNGYTF.

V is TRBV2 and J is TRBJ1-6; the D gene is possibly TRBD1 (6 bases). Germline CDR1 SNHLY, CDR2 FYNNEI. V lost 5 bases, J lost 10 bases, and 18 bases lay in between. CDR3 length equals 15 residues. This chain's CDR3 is CASSLTVAQGSPLHF. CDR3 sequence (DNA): TGTGCCAGCAGTCTGACAGTGGCGCAGGGGTCACCCCTCCACTTT. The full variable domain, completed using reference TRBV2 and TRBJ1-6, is EPEVTQTPSHQVTQMGQEVILRCVPISNHLYFYWYRQILGQKVEFLVSFYNNEISEKSEIFDDQFSVERPDGSNFTLKIRSTKLEDSAMYFCASSLTVAQGSPLHFGNGTRLTVT.

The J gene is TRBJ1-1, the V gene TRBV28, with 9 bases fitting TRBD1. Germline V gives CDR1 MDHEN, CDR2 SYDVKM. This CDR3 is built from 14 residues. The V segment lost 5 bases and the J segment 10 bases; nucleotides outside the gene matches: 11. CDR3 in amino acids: CASSLGQGSRGAFF. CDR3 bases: TGTGCCAGCAGTCTGGGACAGGGCTCACGAGGAGCTTTCTTT. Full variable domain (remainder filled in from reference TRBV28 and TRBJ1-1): DVKVTQSSRYLVKRTGEKVFLECVQDMDHENMFWYRQDPGLGLRLIYFSYDVKMKEKGDIPEGYSVSREKKERFSLILESASTNQTSMYLCASSLGQGSRGAFFGQGTRLTVV.

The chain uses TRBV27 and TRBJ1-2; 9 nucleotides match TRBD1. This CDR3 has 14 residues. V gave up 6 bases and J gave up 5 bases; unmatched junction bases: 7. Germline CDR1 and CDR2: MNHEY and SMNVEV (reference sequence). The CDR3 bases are TGTGCCAGCAGAAGAGGGGACAGGGAGTATGGCTACACCTTC. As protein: CASRRGDREYGYTF.

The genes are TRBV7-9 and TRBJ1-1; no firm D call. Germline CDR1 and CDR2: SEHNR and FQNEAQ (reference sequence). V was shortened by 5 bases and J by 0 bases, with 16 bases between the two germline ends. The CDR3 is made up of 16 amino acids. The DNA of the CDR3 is TGTGCCAGCAGCCCGAAAGTTCACGAGATGAACACTGAAGCTTTCTTT. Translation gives CASSPKVHEMNTEAFF.

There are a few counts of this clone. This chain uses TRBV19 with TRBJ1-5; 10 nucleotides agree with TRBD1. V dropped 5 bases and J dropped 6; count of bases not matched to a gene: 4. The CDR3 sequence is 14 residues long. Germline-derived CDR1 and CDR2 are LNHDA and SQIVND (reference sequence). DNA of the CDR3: TGTGCCAGTAGTCGGGACAGGGGATTTCAGCCCCAGCATTTT. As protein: CASSRDRGFQPQHF.

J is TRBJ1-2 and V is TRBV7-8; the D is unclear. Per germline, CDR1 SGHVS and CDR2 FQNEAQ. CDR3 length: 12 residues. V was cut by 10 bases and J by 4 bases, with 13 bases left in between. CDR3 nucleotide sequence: TGTGCCACAGAGACGGGGTCCTATGGCTACACCTTC. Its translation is CATETGSYGYTF. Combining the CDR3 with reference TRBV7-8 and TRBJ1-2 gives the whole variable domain GAGVSQSPRYKVAKRGQDVALRCDPISGHVSLFWYQQALGQGPEFLTYFQNEAQLDKSGLPSDRFFAERPEGSVSTLKIQRTQQEDSAVYLCATETGSYGYTFGSGTRLTVV.

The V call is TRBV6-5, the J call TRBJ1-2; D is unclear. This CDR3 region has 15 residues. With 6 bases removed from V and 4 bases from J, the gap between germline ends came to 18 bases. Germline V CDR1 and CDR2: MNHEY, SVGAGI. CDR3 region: CASSIGRHQLYGYTF. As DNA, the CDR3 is TGTGCCAGCAGCATTGGGCGTCACCAACTCTATGGCTACACCTTC.

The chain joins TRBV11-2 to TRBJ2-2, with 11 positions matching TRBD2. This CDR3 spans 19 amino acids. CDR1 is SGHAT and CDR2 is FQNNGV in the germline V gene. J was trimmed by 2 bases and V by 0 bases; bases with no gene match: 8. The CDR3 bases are TGTGCCAGCAGCTTAGATTCTCGGCTAGCGGGAGGTAACACCGGGGAGCTGTTTTTT. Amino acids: CASSLDSRLAGGNTGELFF.

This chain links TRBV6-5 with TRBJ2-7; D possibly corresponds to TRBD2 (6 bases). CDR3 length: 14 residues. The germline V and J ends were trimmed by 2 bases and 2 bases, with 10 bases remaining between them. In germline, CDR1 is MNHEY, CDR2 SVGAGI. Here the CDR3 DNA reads TGTGCCAGCAGTTACGGGACTGCTACCTACGAGCAGTACTTC. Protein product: CASSYGTATYEQYF.

This CDR3 reads CASSSPTGGGYTF. The CDR3 DNA follows: TGTGCCAGCAGCTCCCCGACAGGGGGAGGCTACACCTTC. The genes are TRBV7-2 and TRBJ1-2; 9 positions agree with TRBD1. Germline V gene data show CDR1 as SGHTA and CDR2 as FQGNSA. CDR3 length: 13 residues. J lost 8 bases, V lost 4 bases, and 5 bases had no gene match.

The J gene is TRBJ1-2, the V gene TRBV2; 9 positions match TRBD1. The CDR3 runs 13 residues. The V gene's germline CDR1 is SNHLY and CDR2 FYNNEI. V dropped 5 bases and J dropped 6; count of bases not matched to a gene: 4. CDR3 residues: CASSITGGNGYTF. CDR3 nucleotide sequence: TGTGCCAGCAGTATTACAGGGGGCAATGGCTACACCTTC.

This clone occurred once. CDR3 region: CASSLQGSLQETQYF. In DNA, the CDR3 is TGTGCCAGCAGCTTGCAGGGGAGTCTGCAAGAGACCCAGTACTTC. The chain recombines TRBV11-1 with TRBJ2-5, with a possible D match to TRBD1 (6 bases). The V gene's germline CDR1 is SGHAT and CDR2 FQDESV (reference sequence). This CDR3 spans 15 amino acids. V was cut by 3 bases and J by 2 bases, with 13 bases left in between.

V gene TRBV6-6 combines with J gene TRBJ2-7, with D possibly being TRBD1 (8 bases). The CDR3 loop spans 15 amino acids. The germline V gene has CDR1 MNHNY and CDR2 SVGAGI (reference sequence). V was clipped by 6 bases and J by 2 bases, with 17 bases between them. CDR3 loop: CASRAGQADPYEQYF. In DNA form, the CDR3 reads TGTGCCAGCAGAGCGGGACAGGCGGATCCCTACGAGCAGTACTTC.

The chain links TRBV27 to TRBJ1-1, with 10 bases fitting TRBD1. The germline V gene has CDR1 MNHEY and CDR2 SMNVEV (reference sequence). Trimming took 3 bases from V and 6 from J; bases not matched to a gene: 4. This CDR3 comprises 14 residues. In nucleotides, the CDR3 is TGTGCCAGCAGTTTTGGGACAGGGGCTGCTGAAGCTTTCTTT. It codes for CASSFGTGAAEAFF.

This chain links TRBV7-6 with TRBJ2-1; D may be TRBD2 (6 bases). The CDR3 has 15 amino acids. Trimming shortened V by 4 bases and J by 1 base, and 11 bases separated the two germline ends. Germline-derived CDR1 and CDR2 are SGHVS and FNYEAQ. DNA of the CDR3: TGTGCCAGCAGCTCGGGAGAGGAGTCCTACAATGAGCAGTTCTTC. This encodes CASSSGEESYNEQFF.